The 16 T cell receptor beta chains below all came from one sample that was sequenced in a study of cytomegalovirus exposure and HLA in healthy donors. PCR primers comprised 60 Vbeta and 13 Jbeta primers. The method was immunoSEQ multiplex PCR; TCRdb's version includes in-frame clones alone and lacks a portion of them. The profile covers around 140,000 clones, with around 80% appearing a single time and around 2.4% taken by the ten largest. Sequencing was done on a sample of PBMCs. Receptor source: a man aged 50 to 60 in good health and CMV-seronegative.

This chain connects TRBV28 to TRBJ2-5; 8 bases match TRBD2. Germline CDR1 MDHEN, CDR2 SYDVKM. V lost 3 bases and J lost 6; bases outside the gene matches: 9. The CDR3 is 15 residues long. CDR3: CASSFWAREVKTQYF. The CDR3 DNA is TGTGCCAGCAGTTTTTGGGCGCGGGAGGTTAAGACCCAGTACTTC.

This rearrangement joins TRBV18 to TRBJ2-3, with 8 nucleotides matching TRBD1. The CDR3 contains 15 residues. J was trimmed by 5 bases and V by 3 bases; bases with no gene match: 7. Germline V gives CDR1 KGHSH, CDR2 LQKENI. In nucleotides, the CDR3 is TGTGCCAGCTCACCCACCCAGGGGGCAGAAGATACGCAGTATTTT. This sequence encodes CASSPTQGAEDTQYF.

The CDR3 loop reads CASSQPSGGSNTGELFF. The DNA for the CDR3 is TGTGCCAGCAGCCAGCCTAGCGGGGGGTCGAACACCGGGGAGCTGTTTTTT. This chain connects TRBV4-2 to TRBJ2-2; 11 positions agree with TRBD2. This CDR3 contains 17 residues. V lost 3 bases, J lost 0 bases, and 3 bases stayed unmatched. Germline V gene data show CDR1 as LGHNA and CDR2 as YNFKEQ.

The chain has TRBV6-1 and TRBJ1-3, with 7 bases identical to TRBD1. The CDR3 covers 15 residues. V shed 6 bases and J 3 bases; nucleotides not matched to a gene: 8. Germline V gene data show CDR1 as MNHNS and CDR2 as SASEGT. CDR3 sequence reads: CASSSIDRVGNTIYF. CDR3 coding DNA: TGTGCCAGCAGCTCTATCGACAGGGTTGGAAACACCATATATTTT.

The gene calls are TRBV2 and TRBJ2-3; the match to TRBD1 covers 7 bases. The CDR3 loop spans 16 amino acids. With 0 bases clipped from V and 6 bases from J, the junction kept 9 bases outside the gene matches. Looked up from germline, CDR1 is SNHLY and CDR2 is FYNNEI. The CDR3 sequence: CASSEATGSKEDTQYF. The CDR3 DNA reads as TGTGCCAGCAGTGAAGCGACAGGGTCCAAAGAGGATACGCAGTATTTT.

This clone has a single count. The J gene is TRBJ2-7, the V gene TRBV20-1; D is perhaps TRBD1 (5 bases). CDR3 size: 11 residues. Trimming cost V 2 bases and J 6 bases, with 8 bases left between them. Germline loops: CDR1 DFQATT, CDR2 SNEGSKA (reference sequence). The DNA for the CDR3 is TGCAGTGCTAGACAGGGTCGCGAGCAGTACTTC. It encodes CSARQGREQYF.

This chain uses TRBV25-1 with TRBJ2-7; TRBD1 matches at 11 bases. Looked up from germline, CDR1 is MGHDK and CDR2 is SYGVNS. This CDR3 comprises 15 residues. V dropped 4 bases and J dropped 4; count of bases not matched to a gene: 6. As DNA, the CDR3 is TGTGCCAGCAGTGGTTTCGGACAGGGGGCATACGAGCAGTACTTC. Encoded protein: CASSGFGQGAYEQYF.

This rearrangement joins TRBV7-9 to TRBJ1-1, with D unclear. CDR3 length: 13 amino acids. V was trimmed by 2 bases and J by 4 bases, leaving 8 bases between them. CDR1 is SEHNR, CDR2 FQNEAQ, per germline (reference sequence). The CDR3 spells CASSLMSGTEAFF. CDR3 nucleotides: TGTGCCAGCAGCTTAATGTCCGGCACTGAAGCTTTCTTT.

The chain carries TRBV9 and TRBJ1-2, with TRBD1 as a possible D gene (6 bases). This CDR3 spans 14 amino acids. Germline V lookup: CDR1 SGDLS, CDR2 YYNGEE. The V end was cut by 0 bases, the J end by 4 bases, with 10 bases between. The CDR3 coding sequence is TGTGCCAGCAGCGTAGAAGGGGGATCCTATGGCTACACCTTC. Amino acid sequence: CASSVEGGSYGYTF.

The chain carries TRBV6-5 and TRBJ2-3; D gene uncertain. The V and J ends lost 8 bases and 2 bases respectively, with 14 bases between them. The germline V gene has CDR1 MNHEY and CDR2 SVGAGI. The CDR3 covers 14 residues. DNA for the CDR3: TGTGCCAGCGGGTGGGCCGATTCCACAGATACGCAGTATTTT. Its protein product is CASGWADSTDTQYF.

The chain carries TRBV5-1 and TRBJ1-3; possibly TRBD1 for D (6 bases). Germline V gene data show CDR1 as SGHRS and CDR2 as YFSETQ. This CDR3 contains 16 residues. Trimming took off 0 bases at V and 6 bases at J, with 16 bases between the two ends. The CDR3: CASSLAGQGTKNTIYF. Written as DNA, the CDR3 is TGCGCCAGCAGCTTGGCTGGCCAGGGGACGAAAAACACCATATATTTT.

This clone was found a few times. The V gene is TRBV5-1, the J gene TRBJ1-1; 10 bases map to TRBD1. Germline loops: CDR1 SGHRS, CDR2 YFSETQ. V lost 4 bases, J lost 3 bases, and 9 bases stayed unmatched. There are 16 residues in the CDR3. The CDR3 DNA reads TGCGCCAGCAGCAGACGGGACAGGGGATTTGACACTGAAGCTTTCTTT. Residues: CASSRRDRGFDTEAFF.

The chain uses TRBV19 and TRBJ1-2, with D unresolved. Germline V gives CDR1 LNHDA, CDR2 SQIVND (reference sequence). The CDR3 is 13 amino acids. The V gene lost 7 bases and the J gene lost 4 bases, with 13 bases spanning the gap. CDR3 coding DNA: TGTGCCAGTACCTTGACACTTGGCTATGGCTACACCTTC. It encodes CASTLTLGYGYTF.

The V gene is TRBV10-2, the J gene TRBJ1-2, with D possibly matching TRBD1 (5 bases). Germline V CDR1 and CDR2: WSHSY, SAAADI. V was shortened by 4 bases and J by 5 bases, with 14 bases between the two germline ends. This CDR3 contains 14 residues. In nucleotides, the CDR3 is TGCGCCAGCAGTGTGGCGGGGGTCGGATATGGCTACACCTTC. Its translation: CASSVAGVGYGYTF.

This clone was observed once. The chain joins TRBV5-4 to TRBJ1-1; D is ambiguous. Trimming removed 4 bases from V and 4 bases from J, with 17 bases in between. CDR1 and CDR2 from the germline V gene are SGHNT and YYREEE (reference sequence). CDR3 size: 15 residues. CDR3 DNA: TGTGCCAGCAGCCGGGAGGTTCGGGCAGGCACTGAAGCTTTCTTT. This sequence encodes CASSREVRAGTEAFF.

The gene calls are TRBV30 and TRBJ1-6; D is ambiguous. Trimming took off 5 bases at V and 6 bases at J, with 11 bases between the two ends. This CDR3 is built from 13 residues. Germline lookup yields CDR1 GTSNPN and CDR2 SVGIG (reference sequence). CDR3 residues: CAWRVTVNSPLHF. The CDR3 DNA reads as TGTGCCTGGCGGGTGACCGTTAATTCACCCCTCCACTTT.